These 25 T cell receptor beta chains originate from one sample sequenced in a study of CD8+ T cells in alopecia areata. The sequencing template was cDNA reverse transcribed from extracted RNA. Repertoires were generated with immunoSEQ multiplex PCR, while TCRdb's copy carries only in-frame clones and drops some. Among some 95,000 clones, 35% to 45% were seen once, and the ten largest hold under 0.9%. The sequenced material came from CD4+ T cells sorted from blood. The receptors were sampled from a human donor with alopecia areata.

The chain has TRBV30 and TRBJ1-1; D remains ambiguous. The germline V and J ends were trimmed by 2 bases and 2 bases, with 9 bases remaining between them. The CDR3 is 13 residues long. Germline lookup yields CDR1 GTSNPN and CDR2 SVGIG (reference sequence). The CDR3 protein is CAWSRQQNTEAFF. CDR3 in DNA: TGTGCCTGGAGTCGGCAGCAAAACACTGAAGCTTTCTTT.

CDR3 residues: CSVEGGGGSSYEQYF. The CDR3 nucleotides read TGCAGCGTTGAAGGGGGAGGCGGGAGTTCCTACGAGCAGTACTTC. V gene TRBV29-1 combines with J gene TRBJ2-7, with TRBD2 matching 7 bases. Germline V gene data show CDR1 as SQVTM and CDR2 as ANQGSEA. Trimming at V came to 1 base and at J to 1 base, leaving 7 bases not matched to a gene. The CDR3 contains 15 residues.

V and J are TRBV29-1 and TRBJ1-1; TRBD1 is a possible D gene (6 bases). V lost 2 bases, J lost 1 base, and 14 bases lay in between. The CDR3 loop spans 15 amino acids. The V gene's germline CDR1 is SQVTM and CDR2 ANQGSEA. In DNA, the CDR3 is TGCAGCGTTGAAAAGAGGGGGGACTGGAACACTGAAGCTTTCTTT. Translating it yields CSVEKRGDWNTEAFF.

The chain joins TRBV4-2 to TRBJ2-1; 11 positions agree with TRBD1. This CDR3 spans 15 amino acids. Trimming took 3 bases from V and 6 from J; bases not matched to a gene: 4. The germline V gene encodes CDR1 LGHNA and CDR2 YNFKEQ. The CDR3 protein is CASSHAGTGGNEQFF. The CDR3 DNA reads TGTGCCAGCAGCCACGCCGGGACAGGGGGCAATGAGCAGTTCTTC.

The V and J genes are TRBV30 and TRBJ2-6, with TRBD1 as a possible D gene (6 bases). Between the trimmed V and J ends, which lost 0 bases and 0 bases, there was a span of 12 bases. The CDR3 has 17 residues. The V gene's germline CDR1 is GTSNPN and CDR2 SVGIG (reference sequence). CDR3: CAWSVWGLNSGANVLTF. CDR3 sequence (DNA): TGTGCCTGGAGTGTGTGGGGGCTGAACTCTGGGGCCAACGTCCTGACTTTC.

CDR3 loop: CASSLWVRGKNTEAFF. CDR3 coding DNA: TGTGCCAGCAGTTTATGGGTTCGGGGGAAAAACACTGAAGCTTTCTTT. The chain couples TRBV28 to TRBJ1-1, with D possibly matching TRBD1 (5 bases). Trimming removed 0 bases at V and 2 bases at J, with 13 bases between. The CDR3 has 16 amino acids. The V gene's germline CDR1 is MDHEN and CDR2 SYDVKM. The full variable domain, with the rest looked up from reference TRBV28 and TRBJ1-1, is DVKVTQSSRYLVKRTGEKVFLECVQDMDHENMFWYRQDPGLGLRLIYFSYDVKMKEKGDIPEGYSVSREKKERFSLILESASTNQTSMYLCASSLWVRGKNTEAFFGQGTRLTVV.

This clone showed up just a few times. CDR3 sequence: CASSEGLAVNNEQFF. In DNA form, the CDR3 reads TGCGCCAGCAGCGAGGGACTAGCGGTGAACAATGAGCAGTTCTTC. The rearrangement links TRBV5-1 to TRBJ2-1, with 11 positions matching TRBD2. V lost 4 bases and J lost 5; bases outside the gene matches: 5. Germline lookup yields CDR1 SGHRS and CDR2 YFSETQ. The CDR3 is 15 amino acids.

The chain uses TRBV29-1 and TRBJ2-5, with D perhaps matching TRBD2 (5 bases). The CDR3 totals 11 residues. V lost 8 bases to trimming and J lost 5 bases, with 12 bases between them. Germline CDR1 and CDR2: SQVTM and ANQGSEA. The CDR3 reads CSLGGWETQYF. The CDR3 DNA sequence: TGCAGCCTTGGCGGGTGGGAGACCCAGTACTTC.

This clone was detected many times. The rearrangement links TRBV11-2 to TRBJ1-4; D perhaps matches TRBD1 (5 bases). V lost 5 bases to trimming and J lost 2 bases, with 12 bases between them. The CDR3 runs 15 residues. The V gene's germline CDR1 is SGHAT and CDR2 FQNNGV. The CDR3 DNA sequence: TGTGCCAGCAGCGCCCACAGGCTTACTAATGAAAAACTGTTTTTT. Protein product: CASSAHRLTNEKLFF. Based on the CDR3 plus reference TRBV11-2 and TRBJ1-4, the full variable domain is EAGVAQSPRYKIIEKRQSVAFWCNPISGHATLYWYQQILGQGPKLLIQFQNNGVVDDSQLPKDRFSAERLKGVDSTLKIQPAKLEDSAVYLCASSAHRLTNEKLFFGSGTQLSVL.

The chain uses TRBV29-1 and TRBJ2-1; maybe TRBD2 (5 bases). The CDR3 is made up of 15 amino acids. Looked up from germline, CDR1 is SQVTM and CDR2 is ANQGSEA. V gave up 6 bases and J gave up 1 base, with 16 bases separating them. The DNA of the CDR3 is TGCAGCGTCGAGGGATGGGGAAGTTCCTACAATGAGCAGTTCTTC. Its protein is CSVEGWGSSYNEQFF.

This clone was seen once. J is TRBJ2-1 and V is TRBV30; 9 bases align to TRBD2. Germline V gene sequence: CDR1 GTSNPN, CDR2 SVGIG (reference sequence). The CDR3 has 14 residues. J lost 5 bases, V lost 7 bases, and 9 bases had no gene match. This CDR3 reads CAFVGTSLNNEQFF. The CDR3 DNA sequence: TGTGCCTTCGTCGGGACTAGCCTTAACAATGAGCAGTTCTTC.

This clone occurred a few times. This chain's CDR3 is CASRAGRRYGYTF. The CDR3 DNA is TGTGCCAGCAGGGCCGGGCGCCGCTATGGCTACACCTTC. The chain employs TRBV2 and TRBJ1-2; D gene ambiguous. The ends were cut back, 6 bases at V and 4 bases at J, with 12 bases in the middle. The CDR3 length is 13 residues. CDR1 is SNHLY and CDR2 is FYNNEI in the germline V gene.

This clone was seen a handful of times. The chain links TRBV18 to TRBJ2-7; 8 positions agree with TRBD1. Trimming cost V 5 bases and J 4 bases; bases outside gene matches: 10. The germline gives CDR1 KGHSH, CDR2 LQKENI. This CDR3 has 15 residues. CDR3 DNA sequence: TGTGCCAGCTCATCTCCGAGACAGGGGAAGTACGAGCAGTACTTC. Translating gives CASSSPRQGKYEQYF.

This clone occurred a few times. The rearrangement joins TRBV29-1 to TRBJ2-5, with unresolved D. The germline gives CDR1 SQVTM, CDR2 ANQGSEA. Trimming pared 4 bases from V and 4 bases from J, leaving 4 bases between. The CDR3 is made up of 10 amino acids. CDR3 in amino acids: CSVAGETQYF. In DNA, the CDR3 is TGCAGCGTTGCGGGAGAGACCCAGTACTTC.

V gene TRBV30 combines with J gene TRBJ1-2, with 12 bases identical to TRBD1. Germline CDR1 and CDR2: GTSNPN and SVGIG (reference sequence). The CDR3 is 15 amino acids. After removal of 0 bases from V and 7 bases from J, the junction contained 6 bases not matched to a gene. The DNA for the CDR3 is TGTGCCTGGAGTGTCGGCGGGACAGGGGGCTTTGGCTACACCTTC. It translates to CAWSVGGTGGFGYTF.

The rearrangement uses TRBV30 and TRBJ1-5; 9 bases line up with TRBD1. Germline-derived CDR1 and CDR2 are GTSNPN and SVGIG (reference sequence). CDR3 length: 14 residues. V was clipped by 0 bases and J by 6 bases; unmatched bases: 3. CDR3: CAWSVQGAGQPQHF. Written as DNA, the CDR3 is TGTGCCTGGAGTGTACAGGGGGCGGGTCAGCCCCAGCATTTT.

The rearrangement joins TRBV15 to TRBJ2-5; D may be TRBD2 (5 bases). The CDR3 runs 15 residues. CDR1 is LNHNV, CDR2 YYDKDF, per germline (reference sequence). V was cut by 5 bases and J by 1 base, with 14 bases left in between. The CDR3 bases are TGTGCCACCAGCCGCCGGAGGCAGACCCAAGAGACCCAGTACTTC. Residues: CATSRRRQTQETQYF.

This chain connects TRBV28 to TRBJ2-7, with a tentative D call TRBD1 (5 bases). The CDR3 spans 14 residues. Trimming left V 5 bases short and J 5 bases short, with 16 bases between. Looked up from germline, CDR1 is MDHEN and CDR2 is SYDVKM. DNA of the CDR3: TGTGCCAGCAGTAAAGTCCAGGGTTGGCACGAGCAGTACTTC. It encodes CASSKVQGWHEQYF.

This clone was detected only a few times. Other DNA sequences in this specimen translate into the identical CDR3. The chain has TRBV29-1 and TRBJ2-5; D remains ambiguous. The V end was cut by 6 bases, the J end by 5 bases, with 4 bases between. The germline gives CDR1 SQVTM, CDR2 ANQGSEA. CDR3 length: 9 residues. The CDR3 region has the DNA TGCAGCGTCGAGGAGACCCAGTACTTC. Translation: CSVEETQYF.

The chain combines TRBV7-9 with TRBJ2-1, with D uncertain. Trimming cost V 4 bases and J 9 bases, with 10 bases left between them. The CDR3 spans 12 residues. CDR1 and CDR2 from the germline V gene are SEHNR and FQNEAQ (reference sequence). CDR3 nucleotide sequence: TGTGCCAGCAGCTCTCCGGCCGCTGAGCAGTTCTTC. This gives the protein CASSSPAAEQFF.

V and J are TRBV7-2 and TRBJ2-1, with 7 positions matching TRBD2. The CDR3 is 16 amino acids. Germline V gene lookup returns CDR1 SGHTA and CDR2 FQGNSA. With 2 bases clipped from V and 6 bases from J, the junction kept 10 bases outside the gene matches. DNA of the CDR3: TGTGCCAGCAGCTTATTTCCCCGCGGGAGTCGCAATGAGCAGTTCTTC. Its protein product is CASSLFPRGSRNEQFF.

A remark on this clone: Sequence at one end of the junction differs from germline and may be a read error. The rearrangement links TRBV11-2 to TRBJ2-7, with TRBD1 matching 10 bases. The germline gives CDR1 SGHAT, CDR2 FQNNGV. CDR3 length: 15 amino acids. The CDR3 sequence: CASSLWDRGPTEPYF. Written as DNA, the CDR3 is TGTGCCAGCAGCCTCTGGGACAGGGGTCCTACCGAGCCGTACTTC.

The CDR3 region has the DNA TGCGCCAGCAGCCACACTAGCGGGAGTAGCTACGAGCAGTACTTC. This translates into CASSHTSGSSYEQYF. The genes are TRBV5-1 and TRBJ2-7; TRBD2 matches at 11 bases. In germline, CDR1 is SGHRS, CDR2 YFSETQ. The ends lost 4 bases at V and 3 bases at J; junction bases unmatched: 6. The CDR3 is 15 residues long.

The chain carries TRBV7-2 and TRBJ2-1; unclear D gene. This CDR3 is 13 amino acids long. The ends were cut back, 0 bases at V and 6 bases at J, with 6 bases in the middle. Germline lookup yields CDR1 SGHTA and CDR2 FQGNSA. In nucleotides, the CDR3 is TGTGCCAGCAGCTTAGCCGGGTTCAATGAGCAGTTCTTC. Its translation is CASSLAGFNEQFF.

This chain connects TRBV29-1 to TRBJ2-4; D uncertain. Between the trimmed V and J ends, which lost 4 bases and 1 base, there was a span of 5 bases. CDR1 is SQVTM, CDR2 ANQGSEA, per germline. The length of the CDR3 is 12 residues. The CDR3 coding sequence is TGCAGCGTTGGAAGGGCCAAAAACATTCAGTACTTC. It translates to CSVGRAKNIQYF.